The clone carrying this T cell receptor (beta chain) showed up just a few times. The V end lost 7 bases, the J end lost 2 bases, and 6 bases lay between the germline ends. Germline V gene data show CDR1 as DFQATT and CDR2 as SNEGSKA (reference sequence). This CDR3 is 11 amino acids long. Some clones are missing from TCRdb's copy, which holds only in-frame ones; the method was immunoSEQ multiplex PCR. The profile shows 95,000 to 130,000 clones, over 75% of them singletons. The entry originates in a study of T cell clones after liver transplantation. Study-wide context: Third-party-reactive TCRbeta sequences from pre-transplant mixed lymphocyte reactions served as antigen-independent comparators. Subjects received no induction therapy and standard immunosuppression until randomization at 12-24 months post-transplant.

The TCR sequence derives from a human patient who received a liver transplant. Some T cells here may be from the graft donor. This chain connects TRBV20-1 to TRBJ1-5; D may be TRBD1 (5 bases). The sample consisted of CD4+ T cells from blood, taken 12 months after liver transplant. The CDR3 spells CSVGGNQPQHF. In nucleotides, the CDR3 is TGCAGTGTAGGGGGCAATCAGCCCCAGCATTTT.